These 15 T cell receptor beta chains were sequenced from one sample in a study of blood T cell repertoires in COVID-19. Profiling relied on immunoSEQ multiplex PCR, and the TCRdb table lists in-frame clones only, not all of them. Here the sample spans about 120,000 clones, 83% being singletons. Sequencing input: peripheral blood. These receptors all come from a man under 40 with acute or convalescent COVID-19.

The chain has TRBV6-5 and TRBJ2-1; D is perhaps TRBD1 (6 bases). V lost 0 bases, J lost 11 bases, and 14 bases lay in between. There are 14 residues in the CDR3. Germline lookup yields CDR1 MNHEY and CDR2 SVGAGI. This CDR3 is CASSYSIQGLKQFF. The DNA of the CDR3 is TGTGCCAGCAGTTACTCAATACAGGGTCTCAAGCAGTTCTTC.

CDR3 loop: CASSYNLGTPNYGYTF. For the CDR3, the DNA is TGTGCCAGCAGCTACAATCTCGGGACACCGAACTATGGCTACACCTTC. The chain has TRBV7-2 and TRBJ1-2, with TRBD1 as a possible D gene (6 bases). V dropped 4 bases and J dropped 2 bases, with 17 bases sitting between them. This CDR3 comprises 16 residues. The germline gives CDR1 SGHTA, CDR2 FQGNSA.

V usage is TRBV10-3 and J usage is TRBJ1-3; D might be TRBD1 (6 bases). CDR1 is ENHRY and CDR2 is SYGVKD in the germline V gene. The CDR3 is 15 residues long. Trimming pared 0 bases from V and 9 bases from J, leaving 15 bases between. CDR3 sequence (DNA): TGTGCCATCAGTGAGTCAGCTCAACAGGGATTCACCATATATTTT. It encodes CAISESAQQGFTIYF.

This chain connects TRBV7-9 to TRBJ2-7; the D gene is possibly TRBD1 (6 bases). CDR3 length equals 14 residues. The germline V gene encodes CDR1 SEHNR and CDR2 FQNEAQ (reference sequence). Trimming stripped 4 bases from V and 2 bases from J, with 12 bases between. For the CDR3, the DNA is TGTGCCAGCAGCTACCGGGACAAACCCTACGAGCAGTACTTC. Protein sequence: CASSYRDKPYEQYF.

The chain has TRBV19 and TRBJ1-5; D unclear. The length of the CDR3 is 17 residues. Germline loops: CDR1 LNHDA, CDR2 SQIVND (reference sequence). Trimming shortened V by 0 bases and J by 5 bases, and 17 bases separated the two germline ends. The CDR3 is CASSIDRPLSADQPQHF. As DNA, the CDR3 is TGTGCCAGTAGTATAGATCGGCCCCTGAGCGCCGATCAGCCCCAGCATTTT.

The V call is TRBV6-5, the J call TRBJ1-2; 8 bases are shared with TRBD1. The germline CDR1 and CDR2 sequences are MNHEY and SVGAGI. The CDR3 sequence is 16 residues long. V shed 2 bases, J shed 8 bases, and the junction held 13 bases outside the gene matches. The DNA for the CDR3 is TGTGCCAGCAGTTACGACAGGGGTTGGGCGCCGGGGGGCTACACCTTC. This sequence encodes CASSYDRGWAPGGYTF.

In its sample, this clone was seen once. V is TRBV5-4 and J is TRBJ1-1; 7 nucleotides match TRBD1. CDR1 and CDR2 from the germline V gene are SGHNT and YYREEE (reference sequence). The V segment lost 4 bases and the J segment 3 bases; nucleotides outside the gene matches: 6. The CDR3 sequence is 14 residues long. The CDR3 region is CASSVTGRYTEAFF. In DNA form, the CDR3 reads TGTGCCAGCAGCGTGACAGGGAGGTACACTGAAGCTTTCTTT.

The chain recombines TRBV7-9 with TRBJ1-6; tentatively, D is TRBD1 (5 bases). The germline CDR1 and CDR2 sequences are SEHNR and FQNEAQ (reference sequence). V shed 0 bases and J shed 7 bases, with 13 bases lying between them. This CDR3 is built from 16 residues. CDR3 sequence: CASSLATAAANSPLHF. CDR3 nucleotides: TGTGCCAGCAGCTTAGCGACAGCAGCCGCAAATTCACCCCTCCACTTT.

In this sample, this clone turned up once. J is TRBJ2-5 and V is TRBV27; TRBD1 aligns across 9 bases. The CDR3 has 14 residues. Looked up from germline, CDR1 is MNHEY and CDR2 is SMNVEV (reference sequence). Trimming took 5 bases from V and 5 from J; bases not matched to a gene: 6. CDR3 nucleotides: TGTGCCAGCAGTGGTCCCGGGACAGGGGAGACCCAGTACTTC. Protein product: CASSGPGTGETQYF.

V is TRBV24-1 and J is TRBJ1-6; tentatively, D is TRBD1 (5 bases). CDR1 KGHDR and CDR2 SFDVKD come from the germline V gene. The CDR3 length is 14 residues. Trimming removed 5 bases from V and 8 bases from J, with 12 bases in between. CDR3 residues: CATSGGDSYSPLHF. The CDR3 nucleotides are TGTGCCACCAGTGGGGGGGATTCTTATTCACCCCTCCACTTT.

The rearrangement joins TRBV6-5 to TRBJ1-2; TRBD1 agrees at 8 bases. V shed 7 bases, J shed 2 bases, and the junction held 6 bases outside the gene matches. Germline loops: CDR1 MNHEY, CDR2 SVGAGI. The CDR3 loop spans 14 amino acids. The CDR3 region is CASTQTGENYGYTF. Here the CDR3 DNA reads TGTGCCAGCACCCAGACAGGGGAAAACTATGGCTACACCTTC.

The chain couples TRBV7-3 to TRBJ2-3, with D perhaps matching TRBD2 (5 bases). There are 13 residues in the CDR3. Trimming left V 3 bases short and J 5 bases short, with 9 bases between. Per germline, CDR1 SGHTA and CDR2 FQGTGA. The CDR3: CASSFTGLDTQYF. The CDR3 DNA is TGTGCCAGCAGCTTCACGGGGTTAGATACGCAGTATTTT.

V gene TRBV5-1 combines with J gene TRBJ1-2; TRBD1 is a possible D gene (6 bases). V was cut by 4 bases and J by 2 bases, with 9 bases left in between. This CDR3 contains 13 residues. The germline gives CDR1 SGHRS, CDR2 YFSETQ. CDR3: CASSPQGNYGYTF. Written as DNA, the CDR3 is TGCGCCAGCAGCCCTCAGGGGAACTATGGCTACACCTTC.

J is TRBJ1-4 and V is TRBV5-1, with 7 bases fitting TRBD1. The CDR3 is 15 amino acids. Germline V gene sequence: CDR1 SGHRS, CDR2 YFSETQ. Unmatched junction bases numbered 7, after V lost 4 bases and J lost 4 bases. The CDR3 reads CASSTGTDFNEKLFF. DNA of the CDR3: TGCGCCAGCAGCACCGGGACAGATTTTAATGAAAAACTGTTTTTT. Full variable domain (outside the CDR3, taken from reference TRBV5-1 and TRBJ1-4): KAGVTQTPRYLIKTRGQQVTLSCSPISGHRSVSWYQQTPGQGLQFLFEYFSETQRNKGNFPGRFSGRQFSNSRSEMNVSTLELGDSALYLCASSTGTDFNEKLFFGSGTQLSVL.

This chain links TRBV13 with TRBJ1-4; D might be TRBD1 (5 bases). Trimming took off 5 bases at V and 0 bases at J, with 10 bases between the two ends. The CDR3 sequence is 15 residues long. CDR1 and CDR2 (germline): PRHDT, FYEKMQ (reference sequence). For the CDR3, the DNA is TGTGCCAGCAGCCTACGGACAACAACTAATGAAAAACTGTTTTTT. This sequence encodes CASSLRTTTNEKLFF. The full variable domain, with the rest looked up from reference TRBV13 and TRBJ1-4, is AAGVIQSPRHLIKEKRETATLKCYPIPRHDTVYWYQQGPGQDPQFLISFYEKMQSDKGSIPDRFSAQQFSDYHSELNMSSLELGDSALYFCASSLRTTTNEKLFFGSGTQLSVL.